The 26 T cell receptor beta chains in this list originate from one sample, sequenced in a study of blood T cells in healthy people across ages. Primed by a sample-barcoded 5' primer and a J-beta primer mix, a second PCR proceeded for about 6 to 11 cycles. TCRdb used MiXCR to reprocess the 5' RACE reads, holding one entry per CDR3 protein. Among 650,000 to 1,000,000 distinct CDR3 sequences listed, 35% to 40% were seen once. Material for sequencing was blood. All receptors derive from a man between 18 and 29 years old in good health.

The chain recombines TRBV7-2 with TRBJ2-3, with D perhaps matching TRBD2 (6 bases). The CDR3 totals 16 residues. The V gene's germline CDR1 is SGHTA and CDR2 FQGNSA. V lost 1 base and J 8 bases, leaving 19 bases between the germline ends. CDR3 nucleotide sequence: TGTGCCAGCAGCTTAGGACTAGTGTCTGGGGCGGGTACGCAGTATTTT. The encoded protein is CASSLGLVSGAGTQYF.

CDR3 residues: CASSPMTSGSRSEQYF. The CDR3, as DNA: TGCGCCAGCAGCCCGATGACTAGCGGGAGTCGATCTGAGCAGTACTTC. J is TRBJ2-5 and V is TRBV4-3, with TRBD2 identical over 12 bases. There are 16 residues in the CDR3. The V and J ends lost 4 bases and 11 bases, in that order; junction bases with no gene match: 14. The germline CDR1 and CDR2 sequences are LGHNA and YSLEER.

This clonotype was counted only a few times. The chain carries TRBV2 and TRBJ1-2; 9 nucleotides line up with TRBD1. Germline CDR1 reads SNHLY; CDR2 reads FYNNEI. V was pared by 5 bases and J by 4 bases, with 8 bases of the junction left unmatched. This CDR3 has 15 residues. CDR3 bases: TGTGCCAGCAGTCCGGGACAGGGCTTCGGCTATGGCTACACCTTC. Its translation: CASSPGQGFGYGYTF.

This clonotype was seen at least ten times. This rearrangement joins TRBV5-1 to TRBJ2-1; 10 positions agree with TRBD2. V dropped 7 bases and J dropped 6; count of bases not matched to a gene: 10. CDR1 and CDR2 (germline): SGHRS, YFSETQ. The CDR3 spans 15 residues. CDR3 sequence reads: CASQRLAGDPNEQFF. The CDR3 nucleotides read TGCGCCAGCCAACGTCTAGCGGGGGACCCCAATGAGCAGTTCTTC.

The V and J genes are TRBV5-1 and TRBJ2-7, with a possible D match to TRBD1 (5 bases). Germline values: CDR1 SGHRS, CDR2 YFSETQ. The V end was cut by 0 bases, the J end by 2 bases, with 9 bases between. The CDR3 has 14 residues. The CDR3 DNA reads TGCGCCAGCAGCTTGGGGACACATACCTACGAGCAGTACTTC. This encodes CASSLGTHTYEQYF.

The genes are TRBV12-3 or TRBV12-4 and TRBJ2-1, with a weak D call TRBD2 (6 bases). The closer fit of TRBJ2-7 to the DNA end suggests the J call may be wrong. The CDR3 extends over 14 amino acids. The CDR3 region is CASSLRGKRCEQYF. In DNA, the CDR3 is TGTGCCAGCAGTTTACGGGGGAAACGCTGCGAGCAGTACTTC.

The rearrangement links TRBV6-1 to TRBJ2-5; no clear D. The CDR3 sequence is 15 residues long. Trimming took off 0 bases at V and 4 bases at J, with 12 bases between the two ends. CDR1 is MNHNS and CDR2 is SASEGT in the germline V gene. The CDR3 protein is CASSEAEFSSETQYF. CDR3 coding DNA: TGTGCCAGCAGTGAAGCTGAGTTTAGCTCAGAGACCCAGTACTTC.

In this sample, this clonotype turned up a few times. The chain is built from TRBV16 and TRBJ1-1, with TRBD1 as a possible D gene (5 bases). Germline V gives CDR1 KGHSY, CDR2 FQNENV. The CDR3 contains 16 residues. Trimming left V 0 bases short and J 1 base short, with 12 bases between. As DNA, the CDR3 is TGTGCCAGCAGCCAATCCCCCACGGGGGGGAACACTGAAGCTTTCTTT. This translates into CASSQSPTGGNTEAFF. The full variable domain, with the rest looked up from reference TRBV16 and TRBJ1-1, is GEEVAQTPKHLVRGEGQKAKLYCAPIKGHSYVFWYQQVLKNEFKFLISFQNENVFDETGMPKERFSAKCLPNSPCSLEIQATKLEDSAVYFCASSQSPTGGNTEAFFGQGTRLTVV.

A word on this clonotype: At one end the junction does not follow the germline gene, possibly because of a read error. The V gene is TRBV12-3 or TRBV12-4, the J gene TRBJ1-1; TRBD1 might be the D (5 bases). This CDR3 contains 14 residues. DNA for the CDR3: TGTGCCAGCAGTTTCGGAGGGGTATCCACTGGAGCTTTCTTT. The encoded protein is CASSFGGVSTGAFF.

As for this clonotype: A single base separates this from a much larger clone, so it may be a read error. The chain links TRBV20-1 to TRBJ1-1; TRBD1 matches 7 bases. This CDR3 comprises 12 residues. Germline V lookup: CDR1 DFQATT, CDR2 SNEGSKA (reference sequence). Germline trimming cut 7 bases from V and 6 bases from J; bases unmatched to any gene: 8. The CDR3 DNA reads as TGCAGTGTCGCGACAGGGCGGGCTGAAGCTTTCTTT. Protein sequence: CSVATGRAEAFF.

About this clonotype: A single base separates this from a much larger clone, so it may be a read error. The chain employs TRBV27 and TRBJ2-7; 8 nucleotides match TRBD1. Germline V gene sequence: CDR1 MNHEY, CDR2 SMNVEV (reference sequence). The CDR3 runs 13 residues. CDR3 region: CTSTGQESYEQYF. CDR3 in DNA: TGTACCAGCACGGGACAGGAGTCCTACGAGCAGTACTTC.

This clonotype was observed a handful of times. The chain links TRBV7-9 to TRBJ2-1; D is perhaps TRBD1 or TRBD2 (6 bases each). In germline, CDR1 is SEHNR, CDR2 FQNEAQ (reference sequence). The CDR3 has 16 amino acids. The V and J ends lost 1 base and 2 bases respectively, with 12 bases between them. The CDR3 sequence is CASSLEGGWAYNEQFF. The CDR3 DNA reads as TGTGCCAGCAGCTTAGAAGGGGGGTGGGCCTACAATGAGCAGTTCTTC.

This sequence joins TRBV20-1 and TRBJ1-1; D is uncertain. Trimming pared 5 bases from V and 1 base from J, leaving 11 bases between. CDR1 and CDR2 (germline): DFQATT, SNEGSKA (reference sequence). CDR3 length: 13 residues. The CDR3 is CSAGRSQNTEAFF. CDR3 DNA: TGCAGTGCTGGGCGGAGCCAGAACACTGAAGCTTTCTTT.

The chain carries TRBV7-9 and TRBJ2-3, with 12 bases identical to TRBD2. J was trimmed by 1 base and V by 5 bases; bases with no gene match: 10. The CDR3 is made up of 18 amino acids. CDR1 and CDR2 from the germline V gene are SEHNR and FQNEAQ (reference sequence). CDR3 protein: CASSLPLAGGLGTDTQYF. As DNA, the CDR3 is TGTGCCAGCAGCCTACCCCTAGCGGGGGGGCTCGGCACAGATACGCAGTATTTT. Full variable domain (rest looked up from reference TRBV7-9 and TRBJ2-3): DTGVSQNPRHKITKRGQNVTFRCDPISEHNRLYWYRQTLGQGPEFLTYFQNEAQLEKSRLLSDRFSAERPKGSFSTLEIQRTEQGDSAMYLCASSLPLAGGLGTDTQYFGPGTRLTVL.

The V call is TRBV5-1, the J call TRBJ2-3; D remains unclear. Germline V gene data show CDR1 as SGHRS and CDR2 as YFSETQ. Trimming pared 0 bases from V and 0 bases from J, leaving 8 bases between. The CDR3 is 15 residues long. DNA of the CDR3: TGCGCCAGCAGCTTGGCGCCAGCTAGCACAGATACGCAGTATTTT. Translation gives CASSLAPASTDTQYF.

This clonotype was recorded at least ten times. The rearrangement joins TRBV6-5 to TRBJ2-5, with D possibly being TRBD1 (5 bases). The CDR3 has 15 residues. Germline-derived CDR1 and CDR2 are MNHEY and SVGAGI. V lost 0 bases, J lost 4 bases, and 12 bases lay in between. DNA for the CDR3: TGTGCCAGCAGTTACTCGATTCCAGGGTCAGAGACCCAGTACTTC. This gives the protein CASSYSIPGSETQYF.

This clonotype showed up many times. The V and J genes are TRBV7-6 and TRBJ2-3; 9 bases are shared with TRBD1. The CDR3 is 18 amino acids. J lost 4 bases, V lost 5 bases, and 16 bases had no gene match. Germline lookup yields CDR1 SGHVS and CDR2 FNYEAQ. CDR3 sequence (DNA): TGTGCCAGCAGCGTAAACCAACCCGGGACAGGGTTTCCAGATACGCAGTATTTT. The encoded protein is CASSVNQPGTGFPDTQYF.

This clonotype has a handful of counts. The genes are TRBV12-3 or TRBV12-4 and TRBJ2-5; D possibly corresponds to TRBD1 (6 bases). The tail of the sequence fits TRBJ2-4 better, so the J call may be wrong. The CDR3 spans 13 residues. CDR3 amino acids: CASDADSSNIQYF. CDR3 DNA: TGTGCCAGCGATGCGGACAGTTCGAACATTCAGTACTTC.

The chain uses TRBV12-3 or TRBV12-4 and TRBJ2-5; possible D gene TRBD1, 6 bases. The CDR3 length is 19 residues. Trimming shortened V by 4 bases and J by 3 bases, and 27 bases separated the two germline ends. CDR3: CASSSPRLGRGGPEETQYF. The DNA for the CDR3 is TGTGCCAGCAGTTCTCCGAGGCTTGGTCGAGGGGGTCCGGAAGAGACCCAGTACTTC.

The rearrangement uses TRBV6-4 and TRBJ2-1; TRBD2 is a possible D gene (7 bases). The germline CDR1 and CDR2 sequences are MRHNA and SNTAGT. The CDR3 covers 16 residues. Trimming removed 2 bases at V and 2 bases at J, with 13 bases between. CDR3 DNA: TGTGCCAGCAGTGACGTCTACGGGGGGCCCTACAATGAGCAGTTCTTC. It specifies CASSDVYGGPYNEQFF.

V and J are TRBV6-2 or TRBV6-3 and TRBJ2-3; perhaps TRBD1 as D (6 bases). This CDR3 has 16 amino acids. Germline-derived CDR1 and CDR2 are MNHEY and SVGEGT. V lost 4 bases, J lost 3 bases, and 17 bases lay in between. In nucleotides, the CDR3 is TGTGCCAGCAGTTCCTACAGGGCTAAGGGTACAGATACGCAGTATTTT. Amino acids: CASSSYRAKGTDTQYF.

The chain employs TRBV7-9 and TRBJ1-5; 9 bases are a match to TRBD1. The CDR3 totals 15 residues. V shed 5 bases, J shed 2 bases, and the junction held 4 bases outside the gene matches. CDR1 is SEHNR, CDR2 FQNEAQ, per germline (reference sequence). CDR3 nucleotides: TGTGCCAGCAGCGGGCGACAGGGGGGCAATCAGCCCCAGCATTTT. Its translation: CASSGRQGGNQPQHF.

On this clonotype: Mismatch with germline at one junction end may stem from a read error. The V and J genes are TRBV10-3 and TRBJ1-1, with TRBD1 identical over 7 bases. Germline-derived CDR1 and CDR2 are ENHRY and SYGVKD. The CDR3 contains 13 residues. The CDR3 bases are TGTGCCACAGGGAAACAGGGGAACGCTGAAGCTTTCTTT. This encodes CATGKQGNAEAFF.

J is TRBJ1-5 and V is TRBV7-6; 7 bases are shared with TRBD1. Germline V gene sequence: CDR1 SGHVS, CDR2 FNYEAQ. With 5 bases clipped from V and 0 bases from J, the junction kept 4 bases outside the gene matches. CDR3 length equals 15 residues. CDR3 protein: CASSKGTDSNQPQHF. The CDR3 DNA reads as TGTGCCAGCAGCAAGGGGACAGATAGCAATCAGCCCCAGCATTTT.

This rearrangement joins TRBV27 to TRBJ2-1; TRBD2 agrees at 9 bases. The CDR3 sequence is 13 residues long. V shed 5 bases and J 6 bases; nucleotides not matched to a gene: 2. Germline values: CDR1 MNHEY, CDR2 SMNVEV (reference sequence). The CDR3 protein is CASSGGGANEQFF. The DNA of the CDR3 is TGTGCCAGCAGTGGCGGGGGGGCCAATGAGCAGTTCTTC.

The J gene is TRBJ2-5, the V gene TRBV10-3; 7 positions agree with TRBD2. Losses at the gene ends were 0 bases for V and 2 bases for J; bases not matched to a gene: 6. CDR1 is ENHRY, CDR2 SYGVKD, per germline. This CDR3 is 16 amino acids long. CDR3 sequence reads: CAISESKASGQETQYF. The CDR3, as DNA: TGTGCCATCAGTGAGTCGAAGGCTAGCGGACAAGAGACCCAGTACTTC.